The 13 T cell receptor beta chains presented below share a single source sample, sequenced in a study of T cell repertoires in cytomegalovirus infection (dated 2019 in TCRdb). Sequencing was performed on an Illumina HiSeq 1500. TCRdb reanalyzed the raw reads on its own, using fastp at Q25 for trimming and MiXCR for clone calling, and kept in-frame beta chains. Rows with a matching CDR3 protein are joined into one entry that keeps the most common DNA and genes. Across this sample there are around 450,000 distinct CDR3 sequences, with approximately 30% seen only once. Approximately 15% of the sample goes to the ten largest clones. The sequencing sample was made of PBMCs. The receptors stem from a human donor in good health (CMV status not recorded). Some clones in this sample may be carry-over from other donors' samples.

This clonotype was observed a handful of times. At one boundary the junction diverges from the germline segment, which might be a read error. The V call is TRBV2, the J call TRBJ2-5; 12 nucleotides align to TRBD2. Germline CDR1 and CDR2: SNHLY and FYNNEI. The CDR3 extends over 15 amino acids. The CDR3 sequence: CASRFLAGGQESQYF. DNA for the CDR3: TGTGCCAGCAGATTCCTAGCGGGGGGGCAAGAGTCCCAGTACTTC.

The chain joins TRBV7-2 to TRBJ1-1; a weak D match, TRBD1 (5 bases). V shed 6 bases and J shed 1 base, with 15 bases lying between them. CDR3 length: 15 amino acids. CDR1 SGHTA and CDR2 FQGNSA come from the germline V gene. The CDR3, as DNA: TGTGCCAGCAGATTATTAGGGGTGGGGAACACTGAAGCTTTCTTT. Translated: CASRLLGVGNTEAFF.

The rearrangement joins TRBV4-2 to TRBJ1-4, with 9 bases lining up with TRBD1. Looked up from germline, CDR1 is LGHNA and CDR2 is YNFKEQ. The trim removed 5 bases at V and 6 bases at J, leaving 7 bases unmatched. The CDR3 contains 15 residues. The CDR3 DNA reads TGTGCCAGCAGCGAGGTGGGACAGGGATATGAAAAACTGTTTTTT. The encoded protein is CASSEVGQGYEKLFF.

The chain couples TRBV24-1 to TRBJ1-5, with 9 bases lining up with TRBD1. CDR3 size: 16 residues. V was clipped by 4 bases and J by 3 bases; unmatched bases: 6. CDR1 and CDR2 from the germline V gene are KGHDR and SFDVKD. As DNA, the CDR3 is TGTGCCACCAGTGAAGCAGGACAGGGGAACAATCAGCCCCAGCATTTT. Translating it yields CATSEAGQGNNQPQHF.

This clonotype was seen more than once but under ten times. This chain links TRBV4-1 with TRBJ1-1, with D possibly being TRBD1 (5 bases). V lost 0 bases to trimming and J lost 5 bases, with 19 bases between them. There are 17 residues in the CDR3. Germline lookup yields CDR1 MGHRA and CDR2 YSYEKL. CDR3 nucleotides: TGCGCCAGCAGCCAAGATGCCCACCCCGGGGGGAGAACTGAAGCTTTCTTT. It yields the protein CASSQDAHPGGRTEAFF.

This clonotype was counted at least ten times. The gene calls are TRBV7-2 and TRBJ2-5; TRBD2 agrees at 10 bases. J lost 0 bases, V lost 2 bases, and 3 bases had no gene match. The CDR3 contains 16 residues. Germline assignment: CDR1 SGHTA and CDR2 FQGNSA. CDR3 bases: TGTGCCAGCAGCTTAACTAGCGGGGTGTACCAAGAGACCCAGTACTTC. Its translation: CASSLTSGVYQETQYF.

The rearrangement uses TRBV7-9 and TRBJ1-2, with 8 bases fitting TRBD1. Trimming took 5 bases from V and 4 from J; bases not matched to a gene: 12. The CDR3 spans 16 residues. Germline-derived CDR1 and CDR2 are SEHNR and FQNEAQ (reference sequence). Written as DNA, the CDR3 is TGTGCCAGCAGCCATGCGACAGGGGACGTCCTCTATGGCTACACCTTC. Translating gives CASSHATGDVLYGYTF.

CDR3 DNA: TGCAGTGCGACCCGGGAACTCACTAACTATGGCTACACCTTC. Translation gives CSATRELTNYGYTF. The V call is TRBV20-1, the J call TRBJ1-2; D is undetermined. The CDR3 length is 14 residues. Trimming took 6 bases from V and 0 from J, leaving 14 bases between them. Germline V gives CDR1 DFQATT, CDR2 SNEGSKA (reference sequence).

This clonotype was seen ten or more times. The V call is TRBV6-1, the J call TRBJ2-3; no clear D. Per the germline V gene, CDR1 is MNHNS and CDR2 is SASEGT. Deletions cut 6 bases from V and 2 bases from J, with 9 bases between. The CDR3 consists of 13 residues. In DNA, the CDR3 is TGTGCCAGCAGCGCAAGGGACACAGATACGCAGTATTTT. Protein: CASSARDTDTQYF.

This clonotype was seen many times. The chain has TRBV7-9 and TRBJ1-5; unclear D gene. Trimming stripped 7 bases from V and 10 bases from J, with 5 bases between. Looked up from germline, CDR1 is SEHNR and CDR2 is FQNEAQ (reference sequence). The CDR3 is 9 amino acids. CDR3 in DNA: TGTGCCAGCACCGGCCCCCAGCATTTT. Protein: CASTGPQHF.

The chain combines TRBV5-5 with TRBJ1-2; perhaps TRBD1 as D (6 bases). The CDR3 sequence is 16 residues long. V lost 4 bases, J lost 1 base, and 17 bases lay in between. CDR1 and CDR2 from the germline V gene are SGHKS and YYEKEE (reference sequence). CDR3 protein: CASSHGGTTNNYGYTF. Here the CDR3 DNA reads TGTGCCAGCAGCCATGGAGGGACAACCAATAACTATGGCTACACCTTC.

In the case of this clonotype: A single base separates this from a much larger clone, so it may be a read error. The chain combines TRBV7-3 with TRBJ2-5; 15 bases align to TRBD2. In germline, CDR1 is SGHTA, CDR2 FQGTGA. The CDR3 runs to 16 residues. The CDR3 nucleotides are TGTGCCAGCAGCTGGGGGACTAGCGGGGGGCAAGAGACCAAGTACTTC. This encodes CASSWGTSGGQETKYF.

At least ten counts were recorded for this clonotype. The V gene is TRBV7-8, the J gene TRBJ2-1; 7 bases match TRBD2. V was pared by 5 bases and J by 5 bases, with 6 bases of the junction left unmatched. From germline, CDR1 is SGHVS and CDR2 FQNEAQ. This CDR3 comprises 14 residues. The CDR3 DNA sequence: TGTGCCAGCAGCAGTAGCGGGCCTCACAATGAGCAGTTCTTC. Protein product: CASSSSGPHNEQFF. The complete variable domain, with remaining parts taken from reference TRBV7-8 and TRBJ2-1, reads GAGVSQSPRYKVAKRGQDVALRCDPISGHVSLFWYQQALGQGPEFLTYFQNEAQLDKSGLPSDRFFAERPEGSVSTLKIQRTQQEDSAVYLCASSSSGPHNEQFFGPGTRLTVL.